The next 10 T cell receptor beta chains were all read from a single sample in a study of cytomegalovirus exposure and HLA in healthy donors (TCRdb year 2017). Library prep was done by the immunoSEQ multiplex PCR assay. For the multiplex PCR, a mixture combining 60 forward primers for TCR Vbeta segments and 13 reverse primers for TCR Jbeta segments was used. What TCRdb holds here is the immuneACCESS table cut down to in-frame rearrangements. Part of the clones is not present; checked against another copy, under half of the missing clones reflect an unresolved V gene, and the others are unexplained. This sample gives 90,000 to 110,000 clones in total; under 85% of them show up just once. Together, the top ten hold under 1.5% of the sample. Source material: PBMCs. These receptors originate from a man aged 25 to 40 in good health and CMV-seronegative.

V usage is TRBV7-2 and J usage is TRBJ1-2; 10 positions match TRBD1. The germline V gene has CDR1 SGHTA and CDR2 FQGNSA. With 2 bases clipped from V and 7 bases from J, the junction kept 4 bases outside the gene matches. This CDR3 has 14 residues. The CDR3 DNA follows: TGTGCCAGCAGCTTACCGGGACAGGGGTTTGGCTACACCTTC. The encoded protein is CASSLPGQGFGYTF.

The chain has TRBV7-8 and TRBJ2-7, with 7 bases that match TRBD1. Germline CDR1 reads SGHVS; CDR2 reads FQNEAQ. This CDR3 comprises 14 residues. V dropped 4 bases and J dropped 4; count of bases not matched to a gene: 7. In DNA, the CDR3 is TGTGCCAGCAGCTCACCGGGACAGTCTTACGAGCAGTACTTC. Amino acids: CASSSPGQSYEQYF.

The rearrangement links TRBV10-3 to TRBJ2-7; D perhaps matches TRBD2 (6 bases). Trimming left V 3 bases short and J 3 bases short, with 12 bases between. Per germline, CDR1 ENHRY and CDR2 SYGVKD. The CDR3 loop spans 14 amino acids. The chain's CDR3 is CAISDPGLSYEQYF. CDR3 nucleotide sequence: TGTGCCATCAGTGATCCGGGACTGAGCTACGAGCAGTACTTC.

V is TRBV9 and J is TRBJ2-5; D possibly corresponds to TRBD2 (6 bases). The CDR3 extends over 14 amino acids. CDR1 SGDLS and CDR2 YYNGEE come from the germline V gene. Between the trimmed V and J ends, which lost 1 base and 5 bases, there was a span of 12 bases. CDR3 nucleotides: TGTGCCAGCAGCGTATCGGGGGAAGTGGAGACCCAGTACTTC. This gives the protein CASSVSGEVETQYF. Looking up the rest from reference TRBV9 and TRBJ2-5 gives the full variable domain: DSGVTQTPKHLITATGQRVTLRCSPRSGDLSVYWYQQSLDQGLQFLIQYYNGEERAKGNILERFSAQQFPDLHSELNLSSLELGDSALYFCASSVSGEVETQYFGPGTRLLVL.

This chain uses TRBV6-1 with TRBJ2-2, with TRBD2 identical over 12 bases. The CDR3 loop spans 19 amino acids. The germline gives CDR1 MNHNS, CDR2 SASEGT. Unmatched junction bases numbered 10, after V lost 3 bases and J lost 2 bases. The CDR3 region is CASSEELLAGGFNTGELFF. The CDR3 nucleotides read TGTGCCAGCAGTGAGGAGTTACTAGCGGGGGGTTTTAACACCGGGGAGCTGTTTTTT.

V usage is TRBV4-3 and J usage is TRBJ2-3; 9 bases map to TRBD1. J lost 1 base, V lost 0 bases, and 2 bases had no gene match. The CDR3 consists of 16 residues. CDR1 and CDR2 (germline): LGHNA, YSLEER. CDR3 nucleotide sequence: TGCGCCAGCAGCCAAGACTACAGGGGGCGCACAGATACGCAGTATTTT. Translation gives CASSQDYRGRTDTQYF.

The CDR3 is CASSRRTGYYEQYF. CDR3 DNA sequence: TGTGCCAGCAGCCGACGGACAGGGTACTACGAGCAGTACTTC. The chain has TRBV7-9 and TRBJ2-7; TRBD1 agrees at 8 bases. V shed 5 bases and J 3 bases; nucleotides not matched to a gene: 6. The CDR3 loop spans 14 amino acids. Germline-derived CDR1 and CDR2 are SEHNR and FQNEAQ (reference sequence).

The rearrangement links TRBV5-1 to TRBJ2-5, with D perhaps matching TRBD1 (6 bases). Looked up from germline, CDR1 is SGHRS and CDR2 is YFSETQ. The CDR3 has 16 residues. V lost 0 bases and J lost 1, with 13 bases in between. The CDR3 coding sequence is TGCGCCAGCAGCTTGGGAGGTCAGGGGTTCCAAGAGACCCAGTACTTC. This encodes CASSLGGQGFQETQYF.

The chain has TRBV27 and TRBJ2-5; 12 nucleotides line up with TRBD1. Looked up from germline, CDR1 is MNHEY and CDR2 is SMNVEV (reference sequence). Trimming removed 8 bases from V and 6 bases from J; junction bases left unmatched: 10. The CDR3 runs 15 residues. The chain's CDR3 is CASGAGTGGLKTQYF. The CDR3 bases are TGTGCCAGCGGCGCCGGGACAGGGGGCTTAAAGACCCAGTACTTC.

This clone came up a few times. The chain carries TRBV9 and TRBJ1-1, with D maybe TRBD1 (6 bases). The CDR3 consists of 16 residues. Trimming took 1 base from V and 5 from J, leaving 18 bases between them. Germline values: CDR1 SGDLS, CDR2 YYNGEE. The CDR3 DNA reads TGTGCCAGCAGCGTATCGGCAACGGGGGGGCTAACTGAAGCTTTCTTT. Its protein is CASSVSATGGLTEAFF.